This T cell receptor beta chain came from a study of shared clonotypes between healthy human individuals. Whole-study results and caveats: At large depth, rarefaction still showed sorted-subset sequencing to be incomplete. Deeper or shallower sequencing was expected to change how clonotypes are shared among donors. A handful of donors showed sharing of about 4.6% of naive CD4 clonotypes.

As for this clone: Its specificity is not known.

Libraries were prepared by immunoSEQ multiplex PCR; TCRdb keeps only in-frame clonotypes and omits some of them. This sample has approximately 1.9 million clones, with 80% to 95% found just once. Germline CDR1 and CDR2: LGHNT and FRNRAP. Trimming removed 1 base from V and 3 bases from J; junction bases left unmatched: 5. The CDR3 extends over 16 amino acids. CD45RO-negative, CCR7-positively selected cells formed the naive CD8 fraction, excluding terminally differentiated effector memory CD45RA+ cells. The receptor was derived from a man younger than 30 in good health. Some clones in this sample may be carry-over from other donors' samples. The source material was naive CD8+ T cells from PBMCs. This sequence joins TRBV12-5 and TRBJ2-1; 8 bases are shared with TRBD2. The CDR3 loop is CASGLASGSHYNEQFF. The CDR3 nucleotides read TGTGCTAGTGGTTTGGCGAGCGGGAGCCACTACAATGAGCAGTTCTTC.